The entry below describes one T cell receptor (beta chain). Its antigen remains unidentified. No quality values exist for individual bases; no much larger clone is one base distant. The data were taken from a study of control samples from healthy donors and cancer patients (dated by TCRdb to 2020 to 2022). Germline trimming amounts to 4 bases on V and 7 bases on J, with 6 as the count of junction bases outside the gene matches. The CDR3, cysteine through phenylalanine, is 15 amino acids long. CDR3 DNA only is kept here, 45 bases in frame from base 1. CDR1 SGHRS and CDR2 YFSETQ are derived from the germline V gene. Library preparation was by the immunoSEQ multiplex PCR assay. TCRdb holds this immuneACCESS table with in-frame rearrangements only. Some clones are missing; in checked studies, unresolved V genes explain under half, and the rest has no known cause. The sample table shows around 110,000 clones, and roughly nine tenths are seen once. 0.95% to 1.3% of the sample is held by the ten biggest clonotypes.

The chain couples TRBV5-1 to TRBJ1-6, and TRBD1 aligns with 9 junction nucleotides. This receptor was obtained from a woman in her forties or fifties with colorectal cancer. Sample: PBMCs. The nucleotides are TGCGCCAGCAGCAGCCTGGGACAGGGAAATTCACCCCTCCACTTT. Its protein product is CASSSLGQGNSPLHF.